Presented here are 22 T cell receptor beta chains from one specimen sequenced in a study of response to subunit inactivated influenza vaccine. TCRdb reprocessed the RT-PCR reads via MiXCR and lists one record per CDR3 protein. Of 300,000 to 350,000 distinct CDR3 sequences listed, approximately 20% are singletons. The sample here was PBMCs from blood, taken around 22 months after vaccination. These receptors came from a man in his fifties or sixties who received an inactivated influenza vaccine.

This clonotype has a handful of counts. As DNA, the CDR3 is TGTGCCAGCAGCTTATTACTAGCGGGAGACACCGGGGAGCTGTTTTTT. Translated, it gives CASSLLLAGDTGELFF. The rearrangement uses TRBV7-6 and TRBJ2-2; the match to TRBD2 covers 11 bases. This CDR3 region has 16 residues. Trimming cost V 2 bases and J 3 bases; bases outside gene matches: 2. CDR1 is SGHVS, CDR2 FNYEAQ, per germline.

This clonotype came up a few times. The chain recombines TRBV28 with TRBJ1-1; tentatively, D is TRBD1 (5 bases). Germline CDR1 and CDR2: MDHEN and SYDVKM. CDR3 size: 14 residues. The V and J ends lost 6 bases and 1 base respectively, with 12 bases between them. CDR3 region: CASRPLQGNTEAFF. In DNA, the CDR3 is TGTGCCAGCAGACCCTTGCAGGGGAACACTGAAGCTTTCTTT.

This clonotype has ten or more counts. The V call is TRBV6-5, the J call TRBJ1-4, with D unresolved. V lost 0 bases to trimming and J lost 7 bases, with 15 bases between them. The CDR3 length is 16 residues. The germline CDR1 and CDR2 sequences are MNHEY and SVGAGI. Here the CDR3 DNA reads TGTGCCAGCAGTTACTCGAGTCTGCCCCTGGGTGAAAAACTGTTTTTT. Residues: CASSYSSLPLGEKLFF.

V is TRBV7-2 and J is TRBJ2-3; D is unclear. This CDR3 has 13 amino acids. The V end was cut by 7 bases, the J end by 0 bases, with 8 bases between. CDR1 is SGHTA, CDR2 FQGNSA, per germline. CDR3: CASTYDSTDTQYF. CDR3 bases: TGTGCCAGCACCTACGACAGCACAGATACGCAGTATTTT.

CDR3 sequence (DNA): TGCGCCAGCAGCCAAGATCAGGCAGGGAGATCACCCCTCCACTTT. Protein sequence: CASSQDQAGRSPLHF. The chain has TRBV4-1 and TRBJ1-6; D is possibly TRBD1 (5 bases). V was clipped by 0 bases and J by 10 bases, with 13 bases between them. This CDR3 has 15 residues. Germline CDR1 MGHRA, CDR2 YSYEKL.

V gene TRBV4-1 combines with J gene TRBJ2-3, with D perhaps matching TRBD2 (6 bases). Germline V gene sequence: CDR1 MGHRA, CDR2 YSYEKL. V was trimmed by 0 bases and J by 1 base, leaving 11 bases between them. The CDR3 is 16 amino acids. CDR3 region: CASSQDTGLGTDTQYF. CDR3 sequence (DNA): TGCGCCAGCAGCCAAGATACGGGACTGGGCACAGATACGCAGTATTTT.

This clonotype appeared a few times. The chain uses TRBV11-2 and TRBJ2-1; D not resolved. Germline V gene data show CDR1 as SGHAT and CDR2 as FQNNGV. Trimming pared 1 base from V and 3 bases from J, leaving 4 bases between. This CDR3 spans 13 amino acids. The chain's CDR3 is CASSLAYYNEQFF. As DNA, the CDR3 is TGTGCCAGCAGCTTAGCTTACTACAATGAGCAGTTCTTC.

J is TRBJ2-5 and V is TRBV7-3; 7 nucleotides match TRBD2. V gave up 5 bases and J gave up 1 base; unmatched junction bases: 4. Germline CDR1 SGHTA, CDR2 FQGTGA. The CDR3 contains 14 residues. CDR3: CASSPSGIQETQYF. DNA for the CDR3: TGTGCCAGCAGCCCTAGCGGAATCCAAGAGACCCAGTACTTC.

The chain joins TRBV7-2 to TRBJ2-5; no firm D call. This CDR3 comprises 14 residues. CDR1 and CDR2 (germline): SGHTA, FQGNSA. Trimming removed 5 bases at V and 0 bases at J, with 10 bases between. The CDR3: CASSLNINQETQYF. CDR3 bases: TGTGCCAGCAGCCTTAACATAAACCAAGAGACCCAGTACTTC.

This clonotype occurred once. This chain links TRBV7-2 with TRBJ2-5; D not certain. The CDR3 length is 15 residues. CDR1 is SGHTA and CDR2 is FQGNSA in the germline V gene. With 1 base removed from V and 1 base from J, the gap between germline ends came to 10 bases. The CDR3 loop is CASSLGGLVQETQYF. The CDR3 DNA reads TGTGCCAGCAGCTTAGGCGGCTTAGTCCAAGAGACCCAGTACTTC.

There are a few counts of this clonotype. The chain has TRBV4-1 and TRBJ2-2; D uncertain. Trimming cost V 3 bases and J 5 bases, with 7 bases left between them. The germline gives CDR1 MGHRA, CDR2 YSYEKL. This CDR3 is built from 13 residues. CDR3 residues: CASSHRATGELFF. The CDR3 DNA is TGCGCCAGCAGCCACCGGGCGACCGGGGAGCTGTTTTTT.

This clonotype has a handful of counts. The genes are TRBV4-1 and TRBJ2-4; no reliable D call. CDR1 is MGHRA, CDR2 YSYEKL, per germline. This CDR3 spans 15 amino acids. V was trimmed by 3 bases and J by 0 bases, leaving 9 bases between them. The CDR3 coding sequence is TGCGCCAGCAGCCAGCTCCTAGTAGCCAAAAACATTCAGTACTTC. Its translation: CASSQLLVAKNIQYF.

The J gene is TRBJ2-5, the V gene TRBV12-5; D may be TRBD1 (5 bases). Germline CDR1 is LGHNT and CDR2 is FRNRAP. Trimming removed 1 base at V and 5 bases at J, with 8 bases between. The CDR3 runs 13 residues. The CDR3 is CASGLGTMETQYF. CDR3 DNA: TGTGCTAGTGGTTTGGGGACAATGGAGACCCAGTACTTC.

In this sample, this clonotype turned up a few times. The V gene is TRBV28, the J gene TRBJ1-4; 10 bases match TRBD1. V lost 5 bases to trimming and J lost 6 bases; unmatched junction nucleotides: 6. Germline CDR1 reads MDHEN; CDR2 reads SYDVKM. CDR3 length equals 15 residues. The CDR3 DNA reads as TGTGCCAGCAGTACCCTCGGGACAGGGGATGAAAAACTGTTTTTT. Translated, it gives CASSTLGTGDEKLFF.

V is TRBV19 and J is TRBJ1-1; D uncertain. CDR1 is LNHDA, CDR2 SQIVND, per germline (reference sequence). The CDR3 spans 14 residues. V was pared by 2 bases and J by 6 bases, with 13 bases between. The CDR3 reads CASSIMSGSAEAFF. The DNA of the CDR3 is TGTGCCAGTAGTATAATGTCCGGGAGCGCTGAAGCTTTCTTT.

The chain has TRBV9 and TRBJ2-7; unclear D gene. V was trimmed by 4 bases and J by 2 bases, leaving 13 bases between them. The V gene's germline CDR1 is SGDLS and CDR2 YYNGEE. This CDR3 is 14 amino acids long. The CDR3 here is CASSQTPAPYEQYF. The DNA of the CDR3 is TGTGCCAGCAGCCAGACTCCAGCCCCCTACGAGCAGTACTTC. The full variable domain, its missing parts supplied by reference TRBV9 and TRBJ2-7, is DSGVTQTPKHLITATGQRVTLRCSPRSGDLSVYWYQQSLDQGLQFLIQYYNGEERAKGNILERFSAQQFPDLHSELNLSSLELGDSALYFCASSQTPAPYEQYFGPGTRLTVT.

The genes are TRBV7-2 and TRBJ2-7; 8 nucleotides align to TRBD1. The CDR3 loop spans 14 amino acids. Germline-derived CDR1 and CDR2 are SGHTA and FQGNSA. Trimming at V came to 4 bases and at J to 1 base, leaving 3 bases not matched to a gene. The CDR3 is CASSSRQGSYEQYF. The CDR3 nucleotides read TGTGCCAGCAGCTCCCGACAGGGGTCCTACGAGCAGTACTTC.

The J gene is TRBJ2-5, the V gene TRBV20-1; no clear D. The CDR3 loop spans 16 amino acids. V dropped 6 bases and J dropped 3 bases, with 23 bases sitting between them. Germline V gene data show CDR1 as DFQATT and CDR2 as SNEGSKA (reference sequence). The CDR3 sequence: CSASSGVVRLKETQYF. Here the CDR3 DNA reads TGCAGTGCCAGTTCGGGCGTTGTTAGGTTGAAAGAGACCCAGTACTTC.

This chain joins TRBV6-5 and TRBJ2-7, with unresolved D. The germline V and J ends were trimmed by 3 bases and 3 bases, with 9 bases remaining between them. Germline V gene sequence: CDR1 MNHEY, CDR2 SVGAGI. CDR3 length: 13 residues. CDR3 sequence (DNA): TGTGCCAGCAGTTATCCTGGCGGCTACGAGCAGTACTTC. Encoded protein: CASSYPGGYEQYF.

This clonotype was found a few times. This chain links TRBV5-1 with TRBJ1-2; 7 bases map to TRBD1. CDR1 is SGHRS and CDR2 is YFSETQ in the germline V gene. CDR3 size: 14 residues. V was pared by 4 bases and J by 1 base, with 4 bases of the junction left unmatched. The CDR3 here is CASSRGQDNYGYTF. Written as DNA, the CDR3 is TGCGCCAGCAGCCGCGGACAGGATAACTATGGCTACACCTTC.

This clonotype was observed a handful of times. V usage is TRBV20-1 and J usage is TRBJ1-1; D gene unclear. Trimming took off 3 bases at V and 4 bases at J, with 12 bases between the two ends. CDR3 length: 13 residues. CDR1 and CDR2 (germline): DFQATT, SNEGSKA (reference sequence). The CDR3 sequence is CSASGTRGTEAFF. CDR3 in DNA: TGCAGTGCTAGTGGAACCCGGGGCACTGAAGCTTTCTTT.

This clonotype was picked up many times. The J gene is TRBJ1-2, the V gene TRBV10-3, with 9 bases matching TRBD1. Germline values: CDR1 ENHRY, CDR2 SYGVKD. This CDR3 is built from 15 residues. V trimming: 6 bases; J trimming: 8 bases; junction bases outside the gene matches: 13. CDR3 protein: CAISAGRQGDVGYTF. The CDR3 DNA reads TGTGCCATCAGCGCCGGGAGACAGGGGGACGTCGGCTACACCTTC.